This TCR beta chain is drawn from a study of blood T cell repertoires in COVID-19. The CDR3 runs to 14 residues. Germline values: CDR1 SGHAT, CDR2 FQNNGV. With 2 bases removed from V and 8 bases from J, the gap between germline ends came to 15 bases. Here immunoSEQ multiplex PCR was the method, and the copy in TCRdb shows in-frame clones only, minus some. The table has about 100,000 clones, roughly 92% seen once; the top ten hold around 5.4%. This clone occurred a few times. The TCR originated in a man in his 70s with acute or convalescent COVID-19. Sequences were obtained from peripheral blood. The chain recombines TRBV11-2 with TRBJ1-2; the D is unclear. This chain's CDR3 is CASSLRGVDRGYTF. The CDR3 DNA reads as TGTGCCAGCAGCTTAAGAGGAGTAGACCGAGGCTACACCTTC.